This TCR beta chain is from a study of shared clonotypes between healthy human individuals. Study-wide points: In the sorted subsets, rarefaction showed sequencing was incomplete despite large depth.

The CDR3 runs 14 residues. Germline CDR1 and CDR2: SGHTA and FQGNSA. Between the trimmed V and J ends, which lost 7 bases and 1 base, there was a span of 10 bases. A word on this clone: The antigen remains undetermined.

Original processing notes: Filtering differed, since immunoSEQ gave only junction sequences and no quality scores. Profiled with immunoSEQ multiplex PCR; TCRdb holds only in-frame clones, not every one. Clone size and V and J calls were adopted from that table, with D and trimming inferred from the DNA. The data contain about 1 million clones, approximately 72% of them singletons. From CD4+ cells came CD45RA+ naive and CD45RA-negative memory subsets. The TCR was taken from a man in his late teens or twenties in good health. The chain is built from TRBV7-2 and TRBJ2-2; D is undetermined. Material for sequencing was memory CD4+ T cells sorted from blood. As for subset: CD45RA-negative fraction. This chain's CDR3 is CASTVGKNTGELFF. CDR3 nucleotides: TGTGCCAGCACCGTAGGGAAGAACACCGGGGAGCTGTTTTTT.